This TCR beta chain was recovered during a study of CD8+ T cells in alopecia areata. Trimming cost V 9 bases and J 2 bases; bases outside gene matches: 3. Germline values: CDR1 SNHLY, CDR2 FYNNEI. This CDR3 region has 14 residues. Sequencing relied on a cDNA template that was reverse transcribed from extracted RNA. Sequenced by immunoSEQ multiplex PCR; TCRdb stores in-frame clones only, minus some. This sample has over 150,000 clones; around 63% occur once, and the top ten carry 1.5% to 2%. The TCR originated in a human donor with alopecia areata. V usage is TRBV2 and J usage is TRBJ2-7; 14 bases line up with TRBD2. The sample consisted of CD4+ T cells sorted from blood, taken at week 0. The CDR3 DNA follows: TGTGCCAGTGGGACTAGCGGGGGTGCCTACGAGCAGTACTTC. Translated: CASGTSGGAYEQYF. Drawing the rest from reference TRBV2 and TRBJ2-7, the complete variable domain is EPEVTQTPSHQVTQMGQEVILRCVPISNHLYFYWYRQILGQKVEFLVSFYNNEISEKSEIFDDQFSVERPDGSNFTLKIRSTKLEDSAMYFCASGTSGGAYEQYFGPGTRLTVT.